This TCR beta chain originates from a study of blood T cell repertoires in COVID-19. Study-level information: Samples representing acute and convalescent COVID-19 were sourced from the United States, Italy and Spain. T cells, B-cell-depleted T cells, or PBMCs provided the cDNA or gDNA that served as material.

How the authors handled the data: Reference gene primer amplification in the assay estimated nucleated cell counts. Method: immunoSEQ multiplex PCR; TCRdb's copy keeps in-frame clones and lacks some. That table gives V, J and clone size, and the DNA gave D and trimming. The table has approximately 60,000 clones, around 86% seen once; the top ten hold 3% to 3.5%. V trimming: 4 bases; J trimming: 6 bases; junction bases outside the gene matches: 4. CDR1 is ENHRY, CDR2 SYGVKD, per germline. This CDR3 is 15 amino acids long. V usage is TRBV10-3 and J usage is TRBJ1-6, with 9 bases aligning to TRBD1. This clonotype was obtained from a man in his fifties with active COVID-19. The sample consisted of peripheral blood. CDR3 sequence reads: CAISGGQGFNSPLHF. CDR3 bases: TGTGCCATCAGTGGGGGACAGGGCTTTAATTCACCCCTCCACTTT.